The clone carrying this TCR beta chain was picked up many times. The antigen is unknown. These data come from a study of T cells in Graves' hyperthyroidism and ophthalmopathy. Overall study results and limits: Most expanded thyroid clonotypes above 0.001 also appeared in blood. Through a model of 13 V-J features, ophthalmopathy was separated from stable hyperthyroidism. The model anticipated ophthalmopathy a median approximately 6.6 months pre-onset.

Fresh 10 ml peripheral blood yielded PBMCs. Trimming removed 6 bases from V and 16 bases from J; junction bases left unmatched: 10. The CDR3 contains 12 residues. RNA transcripts yielded amplified TCR beta CDR3 regions. The HTBI primer set was used in a first-round RT-PCR of the TCR CDR3. MiXCR, applied by TCRdb to the multiplex PCR reads, yields one record per CDR3 protein. This sample yields over 700,000 distinct CDR3 sequences, of which roughly a third are seen a single time; around 31% belongs to the top ten. The origin of this receptor is a woman aged 40-49 years with Graves' hyperthyroidism. The V gene is TRBV12-3 or TRBV12-4, the J gene TRBJ1-4; the match to TRBD1 covers 8 bases. Sequencing was carried out using blood. This CDR3 reads CASSRGQDDRFF. The CDR3 DNA follows: TGTGCCAGCAGCCGGGGACAGGACGACCGGTTTTTT.